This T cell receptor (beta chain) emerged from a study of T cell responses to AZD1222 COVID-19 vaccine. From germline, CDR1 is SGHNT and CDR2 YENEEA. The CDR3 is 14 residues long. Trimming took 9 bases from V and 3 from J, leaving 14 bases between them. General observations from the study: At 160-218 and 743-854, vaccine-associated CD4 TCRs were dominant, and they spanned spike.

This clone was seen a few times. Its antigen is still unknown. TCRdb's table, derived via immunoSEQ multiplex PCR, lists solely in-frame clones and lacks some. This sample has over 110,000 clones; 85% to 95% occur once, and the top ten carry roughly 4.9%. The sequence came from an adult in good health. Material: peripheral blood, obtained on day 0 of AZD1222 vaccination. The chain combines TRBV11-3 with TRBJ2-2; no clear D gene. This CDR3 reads CAREEPTYTGELFF. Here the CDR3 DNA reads TGTGCCAGGGAAGAACCAACATACACCGGGGAGCTGTTTTTT.